This T cell receptor beta chain came from a study of cytomegalovirus exposure and HLA in healthy donors. As for this clone: No antigen is known for it.

Germline assignment: CDR1 MNHNS and CDR2 SASEGT. Trimming stripped 7 bases from V and 1 base from J, with 16 bases between. The CDR3 has 15 amino acids. In the PCR, 60 Vbeta and 13 Jbeta primers were used. Sequencing was performed with immunoSEQ multiplex PCR; in TCRdb, only in-frame clones are kept and a portion is missing. The sample carries about 140,000 clones, about four fifths recorded once. Study findings and constraints: Whilst most TCR sequences proved rare, a subset of public TCRs occurred across many donors.

V gene TRBV6-1 combines with J gene TRBJ1-1, with a possible D match to TRBD1 (5 bases). Sequencing used PBMCs. The receptor's source is a man aged 18 to 30 in good health and CMV-seropositive. The CDR3 protein is CASTNWGTPNTEAFF. CDR3 nucleotides: TGTGCCAGCACTAACTGGGGCACCCCGAACACTGAAGCTTTCTTT.